This passage covers 32 T cell receptor beta chains from one sample sequenced in a study of T cells after yellow fever vaccination. TCRdb re-derived calls from the 5' RACE reads in MiXCR, one entry per CDR3 protein. In the table there are 500,000 to 650,000 distinct CDR3 sequences, 12% of which are singletons. Material: PBMCs, obtained on the day of the yellow fever booster vaccination. These receptors were taken from a young man who received the YFV17D yellow fever vaccine.

The chain links TRBV21-1 to TRBJ2-1. TRBV21-1 is noted as a pseudogene. CDR3 length equals 15 residues. CDR3 loop: CASSFSGSPSDEQFF. The DNA for the CDR3 is TGTGCCAGCAGCTTCAGCGGGAGCCCTTCGGATGAGCAGTTCTTC.

The chain links TRBV5-4 to TRBJ2-7; possibly TRBD2 for D (5 bases). This CDR3 contains 14 residues. CDR1 and CDR2 from the germline V gene are SGHNT and YYREEE (reference sequence). The V gene lost 2 bases and the J gene lost 3 bases, with 12 bases spanning the gap. The CDR3 reads CASSFDGISYEQYF. The DNA for the CDR3 is TGTGCCAGCAGCTTTGACGGGATCAGCTACGAGCAGTACTTC.

The chain uses TRBV24-1 and TRBJ2-3; 8 bases are shared with TRBD2. The germline V gene encodes CDR1 KGHDR and CDR2 SFDVKD. Germline trimming cut 9 bases from V and 4 bases from J; bases unmatched to any gene: 8. The CDR3 sequence is 14 residues long. The CDR3 DNA follows: TGTGCCACCGGCGGGAGGTTGGAGTCAGATACGCAGTATTTT. Translation gives CATGGRLESDTQYF.

This clonotype was detected only a few times. The rearrangement links TRBV5-1 to TRBJ2-1, with D maybe TRBD2 (6 bases). The CDR3 extends over 16 amino acids. Looked up from germline, CDR1 is SGHRS and CDR2 is YFSETQ. Trimming removed 4 bases from V and 3 bases from J, with 17 bases in between. The CDR3, as DNA: TGCGCCAGCAGCCTCATACCTAGCGACAACTACAATGAGCAGTTCTTC. Residues: CASSLIPSDNYNEQFF. The variable domain in full, completed from reference TRBV5-1 and TRBJ2-1, reads KAGVTQTPRYLIKTRGQQVTLSCSPISGHRSVSWYQQTPGQGLQFLFEYFSETQRNKGNFPGRFSGRQFSNSRSEMNVSTLELGDSALYLCASSLIPSDNYNEQFFGPGTRLTVL.

This clonotype was seen more than once but under ten times. The chain links TRBV30 to TRBJ2-1; TRBD2 agrees at 7 bases. V shed 0 bases, J shed 10 bases, and the junction held 12 bases outside the gene matches. CDR1 GTSNPN and CDR2 SVGIG come from the germline V gene (reference sequence). The CDR3 consists of 15 residues. CDR3 sequence reads: CAWSVAGTILLEQFF. CDR3 nucleotides: TGTGCCTGGAGTGTAGCGGGGACCATTCTCCTCGAGCAGTTCTTC.

This clonotype was counted ten times or more. The V gene is TRBV20-1, the J gene TRBJ2-3; 12 nucleotides line up with TRBD2. Germline CDR1 is DFQATT and CDR2 is SNEGSKA (reference sequence). V was pared by 5 bases and J by 1 base, with 13 bases of the junction left unmatched. CDR3 size: 18 residues. The CDR3 DNA follows: TGCAGTGCTTATTCACCTAGCGGGAGGGGATGGGGCACAGATACGCAGTATTTT. Its protein product is CSAYSPSGRGWGTDTQYF.

This clonotype was counted only a few times. The chain couples TRBV3-1 to TRBJ2-3; TRBD2 agrees at 13 bases. Looked up from germline, CDR1 is LGHDT and CDR2 is YNNKEL (reference sequence). V lost 4 bases to trimming and J lost 5 bases; unmatched junction nucleotides: 9. The CDR3 sequence is 17 residues long. CDR3 sequence reads: CASSREGLAGKEDTQYF. In DNA form, the CDR3 reads TGTGCCAGCAGCCGAGAGGGACTAGCGGGAAAGGAAGATACGCAGTATTTT.

This clonotype was detected only a few times. The chain employs TRBV20-1 and TRBJ2-5, with 7 nucleotides matching TRBD1. Germline trimming cut 2 bases from V and 5 bases from J; bases unmatched to any gene: 11. CDR1 and CDR2 (germline): DFQATT, SNEGSKA (reference sequence). CDR3 length equals 15 residues. In DNA, the CDR3 is TGCAGTGCTAGAAGCCCAAGGGGGCGACTTGAGACCCAGTACTTC. Its protein is CSARSPRGRLETQYF.

This clonotype was seen only a few times. This chain links TRBV7-9 with TRBJ2-1, with D possibly TRBD1 on 5 matching bases. V shed 5 bases and J shed 6 bases, with 14 bases lying between them. Germline CDR1 and CDR2: SEHNR and FQNEAQ (reference sequence). The CDR3 loop spans 14 amino acids. CDR3 DNA sequence: TGTGCCAGCAGCCCCTTAGGGGTTAGCAATGAGCAGTTCTTC. As protein: CASSPLGVSNEQFF. Complete variable domain (other parts from reference TRBV7-9 and TRBJ2-1): DTGVSQNPRHKITKRGQNVTFRCDPISEHNRLYWYRQTLGQGPEFLTYFQNEAQLEKSRLLSDRFSAERPKGSFSTLEIQRTEQGDSAMYLCASSPLGVSNEQFFGPGTRLTVL.

This clonotype was counted only a few times. V usage is TRBV21-1 and J usage is TRBJ2-6; TRBD1 is taken as the D call from the table, unchecked against the DNA. TRBV21-1 is a pseudogene segment. The CDR3 totals 20 residues. The CDR3 DNA reads TGTGCCAGCAGCAAAGCGCTGGAGGGACAGGGGGCAGCTGGGGCCAACGTCCTGACTTTC. Translating it yields CASSKALEGQGAAGANVLTF.

The V gene is TRBV7-2, the J gene TRBJ2-5; a weak D match, TRBD2 (5 bases). V was cut by 8 bases and J by 1 base, with 11 bases left in between. CDR1 is SGHTA and CDR2 is FQGNSA in the germline V gene. This CDR3 contains 13 residues. As DNA, the CDR3 is TGTGCCAGCGGCAAGCGGTTCCAAGAGACCCAGTACTTC. Protein sequence: CASGKRFQETQYF.

The rearrangement joins TRBV5-1 to TRBJ2-3; D not certain. Germline CDR1 and CDR2: SGHRS and YFSETQ. Trimming took off 5 bases at V and 2 bases at J, with 12 bases between the two ends. CDR3 length: 14 residues. Here the CDR3 DNA reads TGCGCCAGCAGTAATGGTTGGGACACAGATACGCAGTATTTT. It specifies CASSNGWDTDTQYF.

This rearrangement joins TRBV5-5 to TRBJ2-4; D is possibly TRBD1 (5 bases). Trimming pared 4 bases from V and 0 bases from J, leaving 14 bases between. The CDR3 spans 16 residues. Per the germline V gene, CDR1 is SGHKS and CDR2 is YYEKEE (reference sequence). The CDR3 loop is CASSQTRTLAKNIQYF. The CDR3 DNA sequence: TGTGCCAGCAGCCAGACCCGGACACTAGCCAAAAACATTCAGTACTTC.

This clonotype turned up a few times. V and J are TRBV3-1 and TRBJ2-5; 12 bases agree with TRBD2. CDR1 is LGHDT, CDR2 YNNKEL, per germline (reference sequence). The CDR3 extends over 17 amino acids. V gave up 4 bases and J gave up 5 bases; unmatched junction bases: 11. For the CDR3, the DNA is TGTGCCAGCAGCCCCGAGAAGGGACTAGCGGGTGGGGAGACCCAGTACTTC. Translating gives CASSPEKGLAGGETQYF.

The rearrangement links TRBV6-2 or TRBV6-3 to TRBJ2-1; 9 nucleotides align to TRBD2. The V segment lost 4 bases and the J segment 2 bases; nucleotides outside the gene matches: 12. CDR1 is MNHEY, CDR2 SVGEGT, per germline. The CDR3 covers 18 residues. The CDR3 DNA sequence: TGTGCCAGCAGTTCGTCAGCGGGAGGCACTCGTCCCTACAATGAGCAGTTCTTC. Protein sequence: CASSSSAGGTRPYNEQFF.

The rearrangement uses TRBV2 and TRBJ2-1; 10 bases fit TRBD2. V lost 7 bases and J lost 0; bases outside the gene matches: 3. The V gene's germline CDR1 is SNHLY and CDR2 FYNNEI. CDR3 length: 15 residues. For the CDR3, the DNA is TGTGCCAGCACTAGCGGGAGACTCTCCTACAATGAGCAGTTCTTC. Translated: CASTSGRLSYNEQFF.

This clonotype was recorded at least ten times. The chain uses TRBV30 and TRBJ2-3, with TRBD2 identical over 11 bases. After removal of 3 bases from V and 2 bases from J, the junction contained 10 bases not matched to a gene. This CDR3 spans 17 amino acids. Germline lookup yields CDR1 GTSNPN and CDR2 SVGIG (reference sequence). DNA for the CDR3: TGTGCCTGGAGCTCTGGGACTAGCGGTACTGTCACAGATACGCAGTATTTT. Its translation: CAWSSGTSGTVTDTQYF.

CDR3 protein: CSARLLPDTQYF. The CDR3 DNA reads as TGCAGTGCTAGATTACTCCCAGATACGCAGTATTTT. V usage is TRBV20-1 and J usage is TRBJ2-3; D gene ambiguous. Looked up from germline, CDR1 is DFQATT and CDR2 is SNEGSKA (reference sequence). This CDR3 comprises 12 residues. V dropped 2 bases and J dropped 4 bases, with 7 bases sitting between them.

A few counts support this clonotype. This rearrangement joins TRBV20-1 to TRBJ2-1, with 10 bases fitting TRBD2. This CDR3 has 14 amino acids. Germline lookup yields CDR1 DFQATT and CDR2 SNEGSKA (reference sequence). V trimming: 3 bases; J trimming: 8 bases; junction bases outside the gene matches: 7. As DNA, the CDR3 is TGCAGTGCTAGTCGGGCTAGCGGGAGTCATGAGCAGTTCTTC. Residues: CSASRASGSHEQFF.

This clonotype occurred a few times. The CDR3 here is CASSQDLFIDTQYF. The CDR3 nucleotides are TGTGCCAGCAGCCAAGATTTATTCATCGATACGCAGTATTTT. The J gene is TRBJ2-3, the V gene TRBV14; D unclear. Germline CDR1 and CDR2: SGHDN and FVKESK. V lost 0 bases and J 6 bases, leaving 10 bases between the germline ends. The CDR3 has 14 residues.

The V and J genes are TRBV14 and TRBJ2-2; D uncertain. The germline V and J ends were trimmed by 2 bases and 3 bases, with 7 bases remaining between them. The CDR3 is 14 amino acids. Per germline, CDR1 SGHDN and CDR2 FVKESK. The CDR3 nucleotides read TGTGCCAGCAGCCAACTAAGAGACACCGGGGAGCTGTTTTTT. It codes for CASSQLRDTGELFF.

This clonotype was seen only a few times. This rearrangement joins TRBV7-8 to TRBJ2-1; TRBD1 aligns across 9 bases. Germline CDR1 is SGHVS and CDR2 is FQNEAQ. The CDR3 covers 15 residues. With 5 bases clipped from V and 7 bases from J, the junction kept 9 bases outside the gene matches. CDR3 residues: CASSLNRGPGNEQFF. The CDR3 nucleotides read TGTGCCAGCAGCCTGAACAGGGGGCCGGGGAATGAGCAGTTCTTC.

This clonotype was observed a handful of times. This rearrangement joins TRBV10-3 to TRBJ2-7, with no clear D. Germline V gene sequence: CDR1 ENHRY, CDR2 SYGVKD. Trimming took 3 bases from V and 6 from J, leaving 18 bases between them. The CDR3 length is 15 residues. The CDR3 protein is CAISEKGNPPLEQYF. DNA for the CDR3: TGTGCCATCAGTGAAAAGGGCAATCCTCCTCTCGAGCAGTACTTC.

The chain recombines TRBV6-1 with TRBJ2-1; D uncertain. Trimming took off 4 bases at V and 8 bases at J, with 12 bases between the two ends. CDR1 MNHNS and CDR2 SASEGT come from the germline V gene. There are 13 residues in the CDR3. CDR3 loop: CASSARGSDEQFF. Written as DNA, the CDR3 is TGTGCCAGCAGTGCTCGCGGAAGCGATGAGCAGTTCTTC.

The gene calls are TRBV5-6 and TRBJ2-3; 11 nucleotides match TRBD2. Germline loops: CDR1 SGHDT, CDR2 YYEEEE. J lost 7 bases, V lost 9 bases, and 7 bases had no gene match. The CDR3 sequence is 13 residues long. CDR3 DNA: TGTGCCACCGAACTAGCGGGAGCTAATACGCAGTATTTT. It translates to CATELAGANTQYF.

A few counts support this clonotype. The gene calls are TRBV18 and TRBJ2-3; TRBD1 might be the D (5 bases). The CDR3 has 16 amino acids. Trimming took off 6 bases at V and 1 base at J, with 17 bases between the two ends. The V gene's germline CDR1 is KGHSH and CDR2 LQKENI. The CDR3 nucleotides read TGTGCCAGCTCCCCGGTGGGGCAATTCGGCACAGATACGCAGTATTTT. Translated, it gives CASSPVGQFGTDTQYF.

This clonotype was picked up many times. The chain employs TRBV12-3 or TRBV12-4 and TRBJ2-2; maybe TRBD1 (6 bases). The CDR3 spans 15 residues. Trimming cost V 1 base and J 1 base, with 7 bases left between them. The CDR3 sequence: CASSLVQGNTGELFF. DNA of the CDR3: TGTGCCAGCAGTTTAGTACAGGGGAACACCGGGGAGCTGTTTTTT.

There are a few counts of this clonotype. The chain joins TRBV7-2 to TRBJ2-7; a weak D match, TRBD1 (6 bases). The V end was cut by 4 bases, the J end by 1 base, with 11 bases between. Germline V gene data show CDR1 as SGHTA and CDR2 as FQGNSA. The CDR3 contains 14 residues. The CDR3 loop reads CASSSWGQSYEQYF. DNA for the CDR3: TGTGCCAGCAGCTCTTGGGGGCAATCCTACGAGCAGTACTTC.

This clonotype was detected only a few times. This chain uses TRBV20-1 with TRBJ2-7; tentatively, D is TRBD1 (5 bases). The CDR3 is 14 amino acids. The V gene's germline CDR1 is DFQATT and CDR2 SNEGSKA (reference sequence). Between the trimmed V and J ends, which lost 6 bases and 4 bases, there was a span of 19 bases. Here the CDR3 reads CSAKSLQGVYEQYF. The CDR3 DNA reads TGCAGTGCCAAGAGCCTCCAGGGCGTTTACGAGCAGTACTTC.

This clonotype came up a few times. The chain uses TRBV19 and TRBJ2-1, with 9 bases identical to TRBD2. V gave up 2 bases and J gave up 8 bases; unmatched junction bases: 4. Germline lookup yields CDR1 LNHDA and CDR2 SQIVND (reference sequence). The CDR3 spans 14 residues. CDR3 sequence: CASSITREGHEQFF. The CDR3 coding sequence is TGTGCCAGTAGTATAACGCGGGAGGGCCATGAGCAGTTCTTC.

The genes are TRBV30 and TRBJ2-1, with D hard to call. Deletions cut 0 bases from V and 8 bases from J, with 8 bases between. Germline V gene sequence: CDR1 GTSNPN, CDR2 SVGIG (reference sequence). The CDR3 runs to 12 residues. The CDR3 coding sequence is TGTGCCTGGAGTGTTCAGGATCATGAGCAGTTCTTC. Translated, it gives CAWSVQDHEQFF.

This clonotype has ten or more counts. The gene calls are TRBV27 and TRBJ2-1; D is ambiguous. This CDR3 has 16 amino acids. Germline-derived CDR1 and CDR2 are MNHEY and SMNVEV (reference sequence). V was clipped by 3 bases and J by 2 bases, with 14 bases between them. CDR3 coding DNA: TGTGCCAGCAGTTTCCAGACAAGTAGTGCCTACAATGAGCAGTTCTTC. Its translation: CASSFQTSSAYNEQFF.